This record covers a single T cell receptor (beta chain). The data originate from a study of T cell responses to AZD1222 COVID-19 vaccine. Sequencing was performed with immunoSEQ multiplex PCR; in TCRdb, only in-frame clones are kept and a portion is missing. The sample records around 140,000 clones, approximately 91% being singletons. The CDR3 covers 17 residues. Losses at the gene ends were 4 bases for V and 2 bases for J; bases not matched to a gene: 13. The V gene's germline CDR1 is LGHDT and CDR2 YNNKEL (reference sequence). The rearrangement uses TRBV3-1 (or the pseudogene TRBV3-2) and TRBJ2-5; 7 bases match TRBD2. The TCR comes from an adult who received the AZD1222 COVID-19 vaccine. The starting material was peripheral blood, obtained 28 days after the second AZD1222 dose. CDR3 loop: CASSPRWEGGGQETQYF. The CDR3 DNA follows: TGTGCCAGCAGCCCCAGGTGGGAAGGCGGGGGACAAGAGACCCAGTACTTC.